Below are 15 T cell receptor beta chains sequenced from a single sample in a study of T cells expressing NK-cell markers. TCRdb processed the 5' RACE reads again and assigns one entry to each CDR3 protein, with no DNA. The sample totals 300,000 to 500,000 distinct CDR3 sequences; its top ten clones hold around a tenth. The sample taken for sequencing was blood T cells: a sorted CD56 or NKG2C T cell subset, CD4+ or CD8+ T cells, or bulk PBMC T cells (not recorded which). These receptors all come from a woman aged 45 to 65 in good health.

The V gene is TRBV12-5, the J gene TRBJ2-7; TCRdb selects TRBD2, and the lack of DNA leaves this call unchecked. The CDR3 runs to 14 residues. CDR1 is LGHNT, CDR2 FRNRAP, per germline. The CDR3: CATSVGGVGYEQYF.

The chain carries TRBV3-1 and TRBJ2-1; TCRdb indicates TRBD2, and absent DNA this call remains unverified. Per germline, CDR1 LGHDT and CDR2 YNNKEL (reference sequence). The length of the CDR3 is 12 residues. The CDR3 sequence is CASSQSRGAQFF.

V usage is TRBV9 and J usage is TRBJ2-1; TCRdb reports TRBD1, a call that lacks DNA to check it against. Germline values: CDR1 SGDLS, CDR2 YYNGEE. The CDR3 sequence is 18 residues long. CDR3 sequence: CASSVPGQGRPILNEQFF.

V usage is TRBV9 and J usage is TRBJ2-1; the TCRdb D gene call, TRBD1, has no DNA to confirm it. The CDR3 has 16 residues. The V gene's germline CDR1 is SGDLS and CDR2 YYNGEE. CDR3 residues: CASSVFRGTGVNEQFF.

The chain uses TRBV3-1 and TRBJ2-7; with no DNA, the TCRdb D assignment of TRBD2 cannot be verified. Germline values: CDR1 LGHDT, CDR2 YNNKEL (reference sequence). This CDR3 is built from 14 residues. The CDR3 spells CASSPIVASYEQYF.

V gene TRBV20-1 combines with J gene TRBJ2-7. The germline CDR1 and CDR2 sequences are DFQATT and SNEGSKA (reference sequence). This CDR3 comprises 13 residues. CDR3 region: CSARDIRAYEQYF.

V usage is TRBV24-1 and J usage is TRBJ1-5; TCRdb calls TRBD1, which cannot be checked without DNA. Germline V gene lookup returns CDR1 KGHDR and CDR2 SFDVKD. This CDR3 spans 16 amino acids. The CDR3 is CATSDDRDRGDQPQHF.

The J gene is TRBJ2-3, the V gene TRBV11-1. Germline loops: CDR1 SGHAT, CDR2 FQDESV (reference sequence). The CDR3 sequence is 17 residues long. The CDR3 protein is CASSLDISSTSTDTQYF.

CDR3 sequence: CAISVVTLDTQYF. This rearrangement joins TRBV10-3 to TRBJ2-3. The germline gives CDR1 ENHRY, CDR2 SYGVKD. The CDR3 length is 13 residues.

The chain carries TRBV27 and TRBJ1-2. CDR1 MNHEY and CDR2 SMNVEV come from the germline V gene (reference sequence). CDR3 length equals 13 residues. CDR3 loop: CASSLEIHYGYTF.

This rearrangement joins TRBV9 to TRBJ1-3. The V gene's germline CDR1 is SGDLS and CDR2 YYNGEE. There are 14 residues in the CDR3. CDR3 amino acids: CASSVTGTGNTIYF. The full variable domain, in which reference TRBV9 and TRBJ1-3 provide the parts outside the CDR3, is DSGVTQTPKHLITATGQRVTLRCSPRSGDLSVYWYQQSLDQGLQFLIQYYNGEERAKGNILERFSAQQFPDLHSELNLSSLELGDSALYFCASSVTGTGNTIYFGEGSWLTVV.

This chain links TRBV25-1 with TRBJ2-3; absent DNA, TCRdb's TRBD1 call cannot be checked. In germline, CDR1 is MGHDK, CDR2 SYGVNS. This CDR3 region has 16 residues. CDR3 sequence: CASSRLGLGSTDTQYF.

The chain couples TRBV5-5 to TRBJ1-4; TCRdb calls TRBD1, which cannot be checked without DNA. This CDR3 has 16 residues. The germline gives CDR1 SGHKS, CDR2 YYEKEE (reference sequence). The CDR3 region is CASSSGTGGYNEKLFF.

The chain is built from TRBV28 and TRBJ1-2; the D gene TCRdb calls, TRBD1, cannot be checked with no DNA. Germline CDR1 reads MDHEN; CDR2 reads SYDVKM. The CDR3 runs 12 residues. CDR3 sequence: CATGTGLDGYTF.

This chain uses TRBV18 with TRBJ2-5; TCRdb indicates TRBD2, and absent DNA this call remains unverified. Germline CDR1 is KGHSH and CDR2 is LQKENI. The CDR3 is 15 amino acids. The CDR3 sequence is CASSPIAGAGETQYF.